This TCR beta chain was obtained from a study of blood T cells in healthy people across ages. Overall study: Template switching captured about one barcoded beta molecule per two T cells. Whole-study results and caveats: Observed TCR beta diversity per million T cells went down as age went up. This fall followed a roughly linear course with age.

Germline loops: CDR1 MGHDK, CDR2 SYGVNS. The CDR3 has 14 residues. Using a J-beta primer mix together with a sample-barcoded 5' primer, a second PCR was run for roughly 6 to 12 cycles. Researchers report that each sample yielded at least 2.5 million CDR3-containing paired-end reads. TCRdb re-called the 5' RACE reads through MiXCR, storing one row per CDR3 protein. The table includes over a million distinct CDR3 sequences, 59% detected once. Comment on this clonotype: Antigen: not known. The junction does not match germline at one end; this may be a read error.

Per-sample PBMC isolation yielded at least 7 million cells. The rearrangement links TRBV25-1 to TRBJ2-5; D possibly corresponds to TRBD1 (6 bases). This receptor was taken from a man younger than 35 in good health. The sequenced sample consisted of blood. Written as DNA, the CDR3 is TGTGCCCGCAGTGCAGGACAGCCCCAAGAGACCCAGTACTTC. This encodes CARSAGQPQETQYF.